The T cell receptor beta chain under discussion was sequenced for a study of Graves' ophthalmopathy and Graves' hyperthyroidism. RNA transcripts were the template, and TCR beta CDR3 regions were amplified from them. Amplification began with first-round RT-PCR using HTBI primers, then second-round multiplex PCR was performed. Each CDR3 protein is one row after TCRdb ran MiXCR on the multiplex PCR reads. The data hold around 660,000 distinct CDR3 sequences, with roughly 41% observed a single time. The CDR3 runs to 11 residues. Germline V lookup: CDR1 SQVTM, CDR2 ANQGSEA. V lost 8 bases and J lost 5, with 12 bases in between.

This clonotype originated in an adult man with Graves' ophthalmopathy. Sequenced: peripheral blood. V usage is TRBV29-1 and J usage is TRBJ1-1; D is undetermined. The DNA of the CDR3 is TGCAGCCACGGAACGAGGACTGAAGCTTTCTTT. Its protein product is CSHGTRTEAFF.